The 26 T cell receptor beta chains below come from one sample, sequenced in a study of T cells in Graves' hyperthyroidism and ophthalmopathy. Researchers amplified the TCR beta CDR3 regions from RNA transcripts. During a first-round RT-PCR of the TCR CDR3, the HTBI primer set was used. TCRdb processed the multiplex PCR reads anew with MiXCR; each CDR3 protein has one entry. Of about 560,000 distinct CDR3 sequences listed, 15% to 20% are singletons. Sequencing was performed on blood. These receptors all come from a woman aged 18-29 years with Graves' hyperthyroidism.

In its sample, this clonotype was seen many times. The V and J genes are TRBV20-1 and TRBJ2-7; D is tentatively TRBD1 or TRBD2 (6 bases each). CDR1 is DFQATT and CDR2 is SNEGSKA in the germline V gene (reference sequence). V was clipped by 3 bases and J by 3 bases, with 9 bases between them. CDR3 length: 12 residues. The CDR3 is CSARAGHYEQYF. CDR3 DNA: TGCAGTGCTAGGGCGGGACACTACGAGCAGTACTTC.

This clonotype was seen many times. The chain couples TRBV20-1 to TRBJ2-4, with TRBD1 matching over 8 bases. The germline V gene encodes CDR1 DFQATT and CDR2 SNEGSKA (reference sequence). The CDR3 sequence is 13 residues long. V trimming: 3 bases; J trimming: 4 bases; junction bases outside the gene matches: 2. The chain's CDR3 is CSASWTGKNIQYF. The CDR3 nucleotides are TGCAGTGCTAGCTGGACAGGGAAAAACATTCAGTACTTC.

The table lists this clonotype with many counts. The rearrangement links TRBV5-5 to TRBJ2-3, with a weak D call TRBD2 (5 bases). There are 14 residues in the CDR3. Germline V lookup: CDR1 SGHKS, CDR2 YYEKEE (reference sequence). V was clipped by 0 bases and J by 5 bases, with 10 bases between them. For the CDR3, the DNA is TGTGCCAGCAGCTTGGTTAGTGCGGGAGATACGCAGTATTTT. Amino acids: CASSLVSAGDTQYF.

This clonotype was detected a few times. This chain joins TRBV10-3 and TRBJ2-5; 10 bases map to TRBD2. Trimming took 0 bases from V and 1 from J; bases not matched to a gene: 8. Germline CDR1 reads ENHRY; CDR2 reads SYGVKD. The CDR3 runs to 18 residues. The CDR3 protein is CAISESSSGSNPQETQYF. CDR3 bases: TGTGCCATCAGTGAGTCGTCTAGCGGGAGTAATCCCCAAGAGACCCAGTACTTC.

This clonotype was detected many times. The rearrangement uses TRBV20-1 and TRBJ2-5; TRBD2 matches 7 bases. The CDR3 has 14 residues. Trimming cost V 6 bases and J 2 bases; bases outside gene matches: 9. Germline V gene lookup returns CDR1 DFQATT and CDR2 SNEGSKA (reference sequence). The chain's CDR3 is CSAVRTSAQETQYF. CDR3 nucleotide sequence: TGCAGTGCGGTACGGACTAGTGCACAAGAGACCCAGTACTTC.

This clonotype was counted ten times or more. This chain connects TRBV11-2 to TRBJ1-2; perhaps TRBD1 as D (5 bases). The V end was cut by 1 base, the J end by 4 bases, with 13 bases between. There are 15 residues in the CDR3. Germline CDR1 reads SGHAT; CDR2 reads FQNNGV. In DNA, the CDR3 is TGTGCCAGCAGCTTAGCCAGGGCTGGGGCCTATGGCTACACCTTC. Translated: CASSLARAGAYGYTF.

The V gene is TRBV6-1, the J gene TRBJ1-2; D ambiguous. The CDR3 has 12 residues. Germline V gene sequence: CDR1 MNHNS, CDR2 SASEGT. V lost 7 bases and J 6 bases, leaving 12 bases between the germline ends. CDR3 sequence: CASNTLVHGYTF. In nucleotides, the CDR3 is TGTGCCAGCAACACGCTTGTGCATGGCTACACCTTC.

This clonotype appeared a few times. The V call is TRBV6-4, the J call TRBJ2-3, with D possibly being TRBD2 (5 bases). Looked up from germline, CDR1 is MRHNA and CDR2 is SNTAGT. The CDR3 covers 13 residues. V lost 10 bases and J 4 bases, leaving 15 bases between the germline ends. CDR3 in amino acids: CATVELGPDTQYF. The CDR3 DNA is TGTGCCACCGTTGAACTAGGACCAGATACGCAGTATTTT.

This clonotype was detected many times. The chain joins TRBV12-3 or TRBV12-4 to TRBJ2-3; D is unclear. The CDR3 has 16 amino acids. V was cut by 6 bases and J by 0 bases, with 16 bases left in between. CDR3 sequence: CASSPDQKSSTDTQYF. The DNA for the CDR3 is TGTGCCAGCAGCCCGGACCAGAAGTCTAGCACAGATACGCAGTATTTT.

In its sample, this clonotype was seen a few times. The chain combines TRBV5-1 with TRBJ1-6, with D unclear. CDR3 length equals 16 residues. V was trimmed by 4 bases and J by 0 bases, leaving 11 bases between them. Germline CDR1 and CDR2: SGHRS and YFSETQ. CDR3 nucleotide sequence: TGCGCCAGCAGCGTCGACCCGAGCTCCTATAATTCACCCCTCCACTTT. As protein: CASSVDPSSYNSPLHF.

This clonotype appeared many times. The chain employs TRBV6-2 or TRBV6-3 and TRBJ2-7; D may be TRBD1 (5 bases). V dropped 6 bases and J dropped 2 bases, with 8 bases sitting between them. Germline CDR1 is MNHEY and CDR2 is SVGEGT. This CDR3 has 12 amino acids. CDR3 in amino acids: CASRTRAYEQYF. In DNA form, the CDR3 reads TGTGCCAGCAGAACCAGGGCCTACGAGCAGTACTTC.

This CDR3 is CSARDLDIFNQPQHF. CDR3 sequence (DNA): TGCAGTGCTAGAGACTTGGACATCTTCAATCAGCCCCAGCATTTT. V is TRBV20-1 and J is TRBJ1-5, with D perhaps TRBD1 (5 bases). The CDR3 length is 15 residues. V shed 0 bases and J shed 3 bases, with 12 bases lying between them. CDR1 and CDR2 from the germline V gene are DFQATT and SNEGSKA (reference sequence).

The chain couples TRBV28 to TRBJ2-4, with TRBD2 matching 12 bases. The trim removed 7 bases at V and 2 bases at J, leaving 21 bases unmatched. Germline V gene data show CDR1 as MDHEN and CDR2 as SYDVKM. The CDR3 consists of 21 residues. This CDR3 reads CASIPRVWPSGRGQSKNIQYF. CDR3 nucleotides: TGTGCCAGCATTCCGCGGGTCTGGCCTAGCGGGAGGGGGCAATCCAAAAACATTCAGTACTTC.

This chain joins TRBV27 and TRBJ2-5; D is ambiguous. Germline V gives CDR1 MNHEY, CDR2 SMNVEV (reference sequence). V lost 1 base to trimming and J lost 0 bases, with 6 bases between them. The CDR3 runs to 14 residues. Written as DNA, the CDR3 is TGTGCCAGCAGTTTATACAGTAACCAAGAGACCCAGTACTTC. Protein: CASSLYSNQETQYF.

This clonotype was recorded many times. This chain joins TRBV20-1 and TRBJ2-3; unclear D gene. Germline-derived CDR1 and CDR2 are DFQATT and SNEGSKA (reference sequence). The CDR3 covers 12 residues. The V end was cut by 3 bases, the J end by 2 bases, with 6 bases between. CDR3 sequence (DNA): TGCAGTGCTAGTACCGACACAGATACGCAGTATTTT. Translated: CSASTDTDTQYF.

This clonotype was observed many times. The gene calls are TRBV7-2 and TRBJ2-3; 15 bases line up with TRBD2. Losses at the gene ends were 5 bases for V and 8 bases for J; bases not matched to a gene: 5. The CDR3 length is 15 residues. CDR1 is SGHTA and CDR2 is FQGNSA in the germline V gene. The CDR3 region is CASSAGLAGGATQYF. The CDR3 coding sequence is TGTGCCAGCAGCGCGGGACTAGCGGGGGGCGCTACGCAGTATTTT. Looking up the rest from reference TRBV7-2 and TRBJ2-3 gives the full variable domain: GAGVSQSPSNKVTEKGKDVELRCDPISGHTALYWYRQSLGQGLEFLIYFQGNSAPDKSGLPSDRFSAERTGGSVSTLTIQRTQQEDSAVYLCASSAGLAGGATQYFGPGTRLTVL.

This clonotype was observed many times. This rearrangement joins TRBV7-8 to TRBJ2-7; TRBD2 might be the D (6 bases). V dropped 6 bases and J dropped 3 bases, with 18 bases sitting between them. The CDR3 contains 15 residues. Per germline, CDR1 SGHVS and CDR2 FQNEAQ. In nucleotides, the CDR3 is TGTGCCAGCAGTCCCGGCCGGGGGTCACTCTACGAGCAGTACTTC. Translating it yields CASSPGRGSLYEQYF. Using reference TRBV7-8 and TRBJ2-7 for the parts outside the CDR3, the full variable domain is GAGVSQSPRYKVAKRGQDVALRCDPISGHVSLFWYQQALGQGPEFLTYFQNEAQLDKSGLPSDRFFAERPEGSVSTLKIQRTQQEDSAVYLCASSPGRGSLYEQYFGPGTRLTVT.

This sequence joins TRBV5-1 and TRBJ2-2; 10 nucleotides line up with TRBD2. CDR1 and CDR2 (germline): SGHRS, YFSETQ. V lost 7 bases and J lost 6; bases outside the gene matches: 12. CDR3 length: 16 amino acids. Here the CDR3 DNA reads TGCGCCAGCGAACTAAGCGGGAGGGCCGAATCCGGGGAGCTGTTTTTT. Translating it yields CASELSGRAESGELFF.

The V gene is TRBV20-1, the J gene TRBJ2-7, with D perhaps TRBD1 (5 bases). The CDR3 covers 12 residues. V lost 0 bases and J 3 bases, leaving 6 bases between the germline ends. Germline assignment: CDR1 DFQATT and CDR2 SNEGSKA (reference sequence). CDR3 nucleotide sequence: TGCAGTGCTAGAGAAAGGGGCTACGAGCAGTACTTC. Amino acids: CSARERGYEQYF.

The rearrangement joins TRBV19 to TRBJ1-5; D is perhaps TRBD1 (5 bases). Germline V gene lookup returns CDR1 LNHDA and CDR2 SQIVND (reference sequence). Trimming removed 5 bases at V and 7 bases at J, with 12 bases between. The length of the CDR3 is 13 residues. The CDR3 DNA follows: TGTGCCAGTAGTTGGGGGGTAGGACAGCCCCAGCATTTT. Residues: CASSWGVGQPQHF.

This chain connects TRBV10-3 to TRBJ2-7, with a weak D call TRBD1 (6 bases). V shed 0 bases and J shed 4 bases, with 13 bases lying between them. The CDR3 is 15 residues long. Germline values: CDR1 ENHRY, CDR2 SYGVKD. CDR3: CAISESKGHGYEQYF. In DNA form, the CDR3 reads TGTGCCATCAGTGAGTCGAAGGGACACGGGTACGAGCAGTACTTC.

In regard to this clonotype: A much more abundant neighbour one base away suggests this may be a read error. The chain joins TRBV2 to TRBJ1-1, with 8 bases fitting TRBD1. The length of the CDR3 is 15 residues. V was clipped by 8 bases and J by 4 bases; unmatched bases: 12. Germline loops: CDR1 SNHLY, CDR2 FYNNEI. CDR3 sequence (DNA): TGTGCCAGCGCCCACGCCGGGACAGGACTCACTGAAGCTTTCTTT. Translation gives CASAHAGTGLTEAFF.

This clonotype has ten or more counts. The CDR3 here is CASSYARGRETQYF. The CDR3 DNA reads TGTGCCAGCAGTTACGCCCGGGGGCGAGAGACCCAGTACTTC. The chain is built from TRBV6-6 and TRBJ2-5; D may match TRBD1 or TRBD2 (6 bases each). Germline V gene sequence: CDR1 MNHNY, CDR2 SVGAGI (reference sequence). The CDR3 totals 14 residues. Trimming left V 2 bases short and J 4 bases short, with 11 bases between.

This clonotype appeared a few times. The CDR3 nucleotides are TGTGCCAGTAGTATCAGGCGAGTGGATACGCAGTATTTT. Translated, it gives CASSIRRVDTQYF. The J gene is TRBJ2-3, the V gene TRBV19; D not certain. Trimming took 3 bases from V and 6 from J, leaving 10 bases between them. The germline V gene encodes CDR1 LNHDA and CDR2 SQIVND (reference sequence). This CDR3 is built from 13 residues.

In this sample, this clonotype turned up many times. The rearrangement uses TRBV15 and TRBJ1-2; D gene unclear. This CDR3 region has 15 residues. Trimming took off 4 bases at V and 0 bases at J, with 12 bases between the two ends. Per germline, CDR1 LNHNV and CDR2 YYDKDF (reference sequence). Here the CDR3 DNA reads TGTGCCACCAGCAATTATCCGGGATCTAACTATGGCTACACCTTC. Protein: CATSNYPGSNYGYTF.

The CDR3 here is CASSEPSGTDTQYF. CDR3 bases: TGTGCCAGCAGTGAGCCTAGCGGCACAGATACGCAGTATTTT. The chain couples TRBV6-1 to TRBJ2-3, with D possibly matching TRBD2 (6 bases). The CDR3 has 14 amino acids. CDR1 MNHNS and CDR2 SASEGT come from the germline V gene. V was shortened by 3 bases and J by 1 base, with 8 bases between the two germline ends.